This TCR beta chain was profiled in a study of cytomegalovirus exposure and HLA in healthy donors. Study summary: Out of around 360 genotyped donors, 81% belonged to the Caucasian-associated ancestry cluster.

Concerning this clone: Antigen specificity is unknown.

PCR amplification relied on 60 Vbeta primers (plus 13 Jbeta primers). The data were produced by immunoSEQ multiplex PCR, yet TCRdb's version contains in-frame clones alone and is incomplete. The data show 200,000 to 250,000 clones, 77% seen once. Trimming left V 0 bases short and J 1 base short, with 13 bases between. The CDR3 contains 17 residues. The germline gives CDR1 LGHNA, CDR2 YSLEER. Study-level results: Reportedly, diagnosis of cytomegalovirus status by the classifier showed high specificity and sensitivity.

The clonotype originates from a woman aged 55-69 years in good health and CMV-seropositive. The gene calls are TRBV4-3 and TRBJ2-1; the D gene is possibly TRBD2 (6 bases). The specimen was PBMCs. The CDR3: CASSQDGRGFSYNEQFF. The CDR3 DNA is TGCGCCAGCAGCCAAGATGGCCGGGGGTTTTCCTACAATGAGCAGTTCTTC.